Included here is one T cell receptor (beta chain) sequence, with context. Antigen unknown. Amplification of TCR beta used genomic DNA extracted from peripheral blood. This entry is derived from a study of T cell repertoires in aging, cancer and after chemotherapy. Study observations and caveats: Immunological memory after chemotherapy cannot be judged from the repertoire data. In each cancer cohort, median generation probability increased across chemotherapy, suggesting thymic output rebounded.

Multiplex touch-down PCR with TRB-A/B primers amplified rearranged V-D-J TRB sequences. MiXCR, applied by TCRdb to the multiplex PCR reads, yields one record per CDR3 protein. Here the sample spans some 4,500 distinct CDR3 sequences, 64% being singletons. Germline CDR1 reads ENHRY; CDR2 reads SYGVKD. The ends were cut back, 3 bases at V and 1 base at J, with 9 bases in the middle. The CDR3 runs 14 residues. V is TRBV10-3 and J is TRBJ1-1; TRBD1 is a possible D gene (6 bases). The sample consisted of blood. The origin of this receptor is a human donor with a solid tumor. The CDR3 is CAISELQGNTEAFF. Written as DNA, the CDR3 is TGTGCCATCAGTGAACTACAGGGGAACACTGAAGCTTTCTTT.